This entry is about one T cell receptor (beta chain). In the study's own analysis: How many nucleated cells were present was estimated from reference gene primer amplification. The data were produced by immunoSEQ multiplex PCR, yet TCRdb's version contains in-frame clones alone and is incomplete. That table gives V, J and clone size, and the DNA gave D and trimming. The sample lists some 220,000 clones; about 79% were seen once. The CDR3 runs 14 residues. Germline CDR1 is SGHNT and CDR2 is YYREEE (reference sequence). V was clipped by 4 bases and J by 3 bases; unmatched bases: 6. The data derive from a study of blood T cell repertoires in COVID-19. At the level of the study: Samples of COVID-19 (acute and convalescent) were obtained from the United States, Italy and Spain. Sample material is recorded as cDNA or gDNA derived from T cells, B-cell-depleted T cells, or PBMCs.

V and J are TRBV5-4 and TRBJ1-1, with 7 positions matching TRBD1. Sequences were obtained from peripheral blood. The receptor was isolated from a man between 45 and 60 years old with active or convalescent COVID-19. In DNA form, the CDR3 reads TGTGCCAGCAGCCCTAACAGGGGTCACACTGAAGCTTTCTTT. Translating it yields CASSPNRGHTEAFF.